What follows are 17 T cell receptor beta chains derived from one specimen sequenced in a study of blood T cells in healthy people across ages. Combining a sample-barcoded 5' primer with a J-beta primer mix, a second PCR ran for roughly 6 to 11 cycles. TCRdb redid the calling of the 5' RACE reads with MiXCR, one entry per CDR3 protein. The table records about 1.8 million distinct CDR3 sequences, approximately 50% of them present only once. What was sequenced was blood. Receptors originate from a woman in her 40s in good health.

This clonotype was observed a few times. The chain uses TRBV20-1 and TRBJ2-3, with D perhaps matching TRBD2 (5 bases). The CDR3 extends over 16 amino acids. Germline values: CDR1 DFQATT, CDR2 SNEGSKA (reference sequence). V shed 6 bases and J shed 0 bases, with 19 bases lying between them. The CDR3 sequence is CSADLFAGGSTDTQYF. The CDR3 DNA reads as TGCAGTGCGGACCTATTCGCGGGTGGTAGCACAGATACGCAGTATTTT.

Comments on this clonotype: A read error may account for a junction end that differs from germline. The chain recombines TRBV7-7 with TRBJ2-5, with D perhaps TRBD2 (7 bases). There are 15 residues in the CDR3. Germline assignment: CDR1 SSHAT and CDR2 FNYEAQ (reference sequence). CDR3 in DNA: TGTGCTAGCAGCTTACACGGGGGGCGGCAAGAGACCCAGTACTTC. Amino acid sequence: CASSLHGGRQETQYF.

The chain combines TRBV12-5 with TRBJ2-1; 13 bases align to TRBD2. Germline CDR1 and CDR2: LGHNT and FRNRAP. The junction had 10 bases not matched to a gene; V was cut back by 1 base and J by 7 bases. CDR3 size: 18 residues. CDR3: CASGLAPLAGGPFNEQFF. The DNA for the CDR3 is TGTGCTAGTGGTTTGGCACCACTAGCGGGAGGGCCTTTTAATGAGCAGTTCTTC.

Notes on this clonotype: An end of the junction differs from the germline gene, which may be a read error. This chain links TRBV12-3 or TRBV12-4 with TRBJ2-3; D gene ambiguous. This CDR3 is 14 amino acids long. The CDR3 DNA is TGTGCCAGCAGTACAAGAGTGGCCGCAGATGCGCAGTATTTT. Its translation: CASSTRVAADAQYF.

V and J are TRBV7-2 and TRBJ2-7; 10 nucleotides align to TRBD2. The J call may not be correct, given that the DNA end is closer to TRBJ2-5. The CDR3 totals 16 residues. Germline V gene sequence: CDR1 SGHTA, CDR2 FQGNSA. CDR3 in amino acids: CASSFVGTSAQETQYF. The CDR3 nucleotides are TGTGCCAGCAGCTTCGTTGGGACTAGCGCTCAAGAGACCCAGTACTTC.

This clonotype is a singleton in its sample. At one of its ends the junction is not consistent with the germline gene, which may arise from a read error. CDR3 coding DNA: TGCAGCGCCGGAACACAGGGGACCGGGGGGCTGTTTTTT. This translates into CSAGTQGTGGLFF. The genes are TRBV29-1 and TRBJ2-2; maybe TRBD1 (7 bases). Germline loops: CDR1 SQVTM, CDR2 ANQGSEA. The CDR3 has 13 amino acids.

The chain combines TRBV28 with TRBJ1-2; D is uncertain. The V end was cut by 5 bases, the J end by 4 bases, with 23 bases between. The CDR3 totals 17 residues. Germline lookup yields CDR1 MDHEN and CDR2 SYDVKM. CDR3 bases: TGTGCCAGCAGTGGTGTCCGGGATTTTAATCGACCCTATGGCTACACCTTC. As protein: CASSGVRDFNRPYGYTF.

This clonotype has more than one count but fewer than ten. V and J are TRBV5-1 and TRBJ1-4; D ambiguous. CDR3 length equals 16 residues. V lost 0 bases to trimming and J lost 0 bases, with 9 bases between them. Germline CDR1 reads SGHRS; CDR2 reads YFSETQ. The chain's CDR3 is CASSLGGGTTNEKLFF. For the CDR3, the DNA is TGCGCCAGCAGCTTGGGAGGTGGGACAACTAATGAAAAACTGTTTTTT.

This clonotype was observed once. The J gene is TRBJ2-7, the V gene TRBV27; D might be TRBD1 (5 bases). V shed 0 bases and J shed 7 bases, with 10 bases lying between them. In germline, CDR1 is MNHEY, CDR2 SMNVEV (reference sequence). The CDR3 runs to 13 residues. The CDR3 here is CASSLSGVKEQYF. The CDR3 nucleotides are TGTGCCAGCAGTTTATCAGGGGTCAAGGAGCAGTACTTC.

Only a few counts were recorded for this clonotype. This chain's CDR3 is CASSQDWGGPSYEQYF. For the CDR3, the DNA is TGCGCCAGCAGCCAAGATTGGGGGGGGCCCTCCTACGAGCAGTACTTC. This chain uses TRBV4-3 with TRBJ2-7, with a weak D call TRBD2 (7 bases). CDR3 length equals 16 residues. The V end lost 0 bases, the J end lost 0 bases, and 12 bases lay between the germline ends. Germline CDR1 reads LGHNA; CDR2 reads YSLEER.

This clonotype was counted only a few times. V is TRBV20-1 and J is TRBJ1-2; 8 nucleotides line up with TRBD1. V dropped 2 bases and J dropped 8; count of bases not matched to a gene: 4. Germline V gives CDR1 DFQATT, CDR2 SNEGSKA (reference sequence). The length of the CDR3 is 12 residues. The CDR3 DNA is TGCAGTGCTAGAAGGACAGGGAGAGGCTACACCTTC. Translating gives CSARRTGRGYTF.

This clonotype has a handful of counts. V usage is TRBV9 and J usage is TRBJ2-1; 7 bases align to TRBD2. V dropped 4 bases and J dropped 0; count of bases not matched to a gene: 10. Germline CDR1 reads SGDLS; CDR2 reads YYNGEE. CDR3 length: 17 residues. The CDR3 DNA sequence: TGTGCCAGCAGCCATCCATTTGGCGGGGGCTCCTACAATGAGCAGTTCTTC. The encoded protein is CASSHPFGGGSYNEQFF.

The rearrangement joins TRBV27 to TRBJ1-5; 8 bases are a match to TRBD1. J was trimmed by 2 bases and V by 5 bases; bases with no gene match: 14. Germline V CDR1 and CDR2: MNHEY, SMNVEV (reference sequence). The CDR3 has 18 amino acids. CDR3 nucleotide sequence: TGTGCCAGCAGTCCCCTAGGACAGGGCGGGTCGGGCAATCAGCCCCAGCATTTT. Its translation: CASSPLGQGGSGNQPQHF.

In its sample, this clonotype was seen a few times. The chain has TRBV7-9 and TRBJ1-4, with 8 bases fitting TRBD1. V lost 2 bases to trimming and J lost 8 bases; unmatched junction nucleotides: 7. The germline CDR1 and CDR2 sequences are SEHNR and FQNEAQ (reference sequence). This CDR3 has 15 residues. The CDR3, as DNA: TGTGCCAGCAGCTTAACCACAGGGGGGACGGAAAAACTGTTTTTT. It yields the protein CASSLTTGGTEKLFF.

J is TRBJ2-7 and V is TRBV5-1; 7 nucleotides agree with TRBD1. CDR1 SGHRS and CDR2 YFSETQ come from the germline V gene. V shed 0 bases and J 5 bases; nucleotides not matched to a gene: 5. The CDR3 has 14 residues. The CDR3 DNA sequence: TGCGCCAGCAGCTTGGCGACAGGGATCGACGAGCAGTACTTC. Amino acid sequence: CASSLATGIDEQYF. Full variable domain (remainder filled in from reference TRBV5-1 and TRBJ2-7): KAGVTQTPRYLIKTRGQQVTLSCSPISGHRSVSWYQQTPGQGLQFLFEYFSETQRNKGNFPGRFSGRQFSNSRSEMNVSTLELGDSALYLCASSLATGIDEQYFGPGTRLTVT.

This rearrangement joins TRBV6-6 to TRBJ2-5, with D perhaps assigned TRBD1 or TRBD2 (5 bases each). The end of the DNA fits TRBJ2-7 better, so the J call may be wrong. CDR1 and CDR2 from the germline V gene are MNHNY and SVGAGI (reference sequence). This CDR3 has 16 residues. In DNA, the CDR3 is TGTGCCAGCAGCCGGCCCTTGACGGGACGCGATTACGAGCAGTACTTC. Translating it yields CASSRPLTGRDYEQYF.

The rearrangement joins TRBV29-1 to TRBJ1-6; TRBD1 might be the D (6 bases). This CDR3 is 13 amino acids long. V was trimmed by 4 bases and J by 7 bases, leaving 11 bases between them. Per germline, CDR1 SQVTM and CDR2 ANQGSEA. CDR3 nucleotides: TGCAGCGTTGGGTCAGGGGCGAATTCACCCCTCCACTTT. This translates into CSVGSGANSPLHF. Drawing the rest from reference TRBV29-1 and TRBJ1-6, the complete variable domain is SAVISQKPSRDICQRGTSLTIQCQVDSQVTMMFWYRQQPGQSLTLIATANQGSEATYESGFVIDKFPISRPNLTFSTLTVSNMSPEDSSIYLCSVGSGANSPLHFGNGTRLTVT.